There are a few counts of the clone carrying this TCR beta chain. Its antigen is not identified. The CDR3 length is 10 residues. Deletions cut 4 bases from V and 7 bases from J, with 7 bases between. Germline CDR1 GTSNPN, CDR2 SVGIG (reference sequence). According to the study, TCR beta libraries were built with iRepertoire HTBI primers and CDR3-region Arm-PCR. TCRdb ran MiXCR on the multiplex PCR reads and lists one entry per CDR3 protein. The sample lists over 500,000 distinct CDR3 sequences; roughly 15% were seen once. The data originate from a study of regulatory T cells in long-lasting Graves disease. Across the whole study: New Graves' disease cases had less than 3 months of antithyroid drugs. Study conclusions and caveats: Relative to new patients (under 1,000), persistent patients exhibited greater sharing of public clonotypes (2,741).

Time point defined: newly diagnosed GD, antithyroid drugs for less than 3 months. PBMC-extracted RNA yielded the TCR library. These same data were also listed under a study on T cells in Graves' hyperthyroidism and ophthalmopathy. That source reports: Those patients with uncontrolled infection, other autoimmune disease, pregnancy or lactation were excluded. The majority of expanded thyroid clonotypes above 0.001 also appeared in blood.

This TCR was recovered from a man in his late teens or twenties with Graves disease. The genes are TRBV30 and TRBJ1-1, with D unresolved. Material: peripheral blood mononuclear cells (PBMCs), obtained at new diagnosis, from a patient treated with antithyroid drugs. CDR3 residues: CAWIAVEAFF. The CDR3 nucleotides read TGTGCCTGGATCGCGGTTGAAGCTTTCTTT.